This T cell receptor (beta chain) was recovered during a study of blood T cells in healthy people across ages. The germline CDR1 and CDR2 sequences are MNHEY and SVGAGI. There are 13 residues in the CDR3. Healthy Caucasian individuals from Russia aged roughly 6 to 90 served as donors. A second PCR, run for about 6 to 11 cycles, used a sample-barcoded 5' primer plus a J-beta primer mix. TCRdb reprocessed the 5' RACE reads with MiXCR, giving one entry per CDR3 protein. In the table there are 500,000 to 700,000 distinct CDR3 sequences, approximately 30% of which are singletons. Sample: blood. The chain combines TRBV6-5 with TRBJ2-7; no clear D. The J call may be faulty, since TRBJ2-5 better matches the DNA end. This TCR was sampled from a woman of 80 years or more in good health. The CDR3 nucleotides read TGTGCCAGCAGTGAAATAGTCGGAGAGACCCAGTACTTC. It specifies CASSEIVGETQYF.